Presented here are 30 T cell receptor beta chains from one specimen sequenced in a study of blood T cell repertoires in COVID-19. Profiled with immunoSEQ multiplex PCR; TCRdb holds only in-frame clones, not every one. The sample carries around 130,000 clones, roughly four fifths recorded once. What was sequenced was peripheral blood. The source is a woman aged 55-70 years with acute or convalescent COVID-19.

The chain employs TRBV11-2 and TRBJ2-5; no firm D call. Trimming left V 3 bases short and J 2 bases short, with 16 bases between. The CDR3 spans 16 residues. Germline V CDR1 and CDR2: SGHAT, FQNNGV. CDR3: CASSFNLVSLQETQYF. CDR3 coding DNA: TGTGCCAGCAGCTTTAATCTCGTGTCTTTACAAGAGACCCAGTACTTC.

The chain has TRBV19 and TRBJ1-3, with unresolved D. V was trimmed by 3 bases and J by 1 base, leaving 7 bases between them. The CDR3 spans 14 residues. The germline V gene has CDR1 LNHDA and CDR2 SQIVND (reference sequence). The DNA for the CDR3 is TGTGCCAGTAGTATTTCGGGGTCTGGAAACACCATATATTTT. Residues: CASSISGSGNTIYF.

In DNA, the CDR3 is TGTGCCAGTAGTATGGCAGGGGATACGCAGTATTTT. Its protein is CASSMAGDTQYF. V is TRBV19 and J is TRBJ2-3; D is possibly TRBD1 (5 bases). Germline loops: CDR1 LNHDA, CDR2 SQIVND (reference sequence). The CDR3 is 12 amino acids. Trimming took off 3 bases at V and 6 bases at J, with 7 bases between the two ends.

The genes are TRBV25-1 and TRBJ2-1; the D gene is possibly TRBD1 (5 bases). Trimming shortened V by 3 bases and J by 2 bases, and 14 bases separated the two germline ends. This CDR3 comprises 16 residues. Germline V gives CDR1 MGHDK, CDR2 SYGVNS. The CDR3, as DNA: TGTGCCAGCAGTGATAGTGGCACAGGTGCCTACAATGAGCAGTTCTTC. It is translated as CASSDSGTGAYNEQFF.

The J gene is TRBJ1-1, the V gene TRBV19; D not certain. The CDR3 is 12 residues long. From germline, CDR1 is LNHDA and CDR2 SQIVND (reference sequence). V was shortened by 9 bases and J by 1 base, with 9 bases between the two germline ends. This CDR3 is CASRERNTEAFF. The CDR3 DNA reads TGTGCCAGCCGCGAACGGAACACTGAAGCTTTCTTT.

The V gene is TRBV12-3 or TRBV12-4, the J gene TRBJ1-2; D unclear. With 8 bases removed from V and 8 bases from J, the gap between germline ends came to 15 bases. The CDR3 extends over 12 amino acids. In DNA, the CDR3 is TGTGCCAGCGGAGGGCAATCGGGCGGCTACACCTTC. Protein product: CASGGQSGGYTF.

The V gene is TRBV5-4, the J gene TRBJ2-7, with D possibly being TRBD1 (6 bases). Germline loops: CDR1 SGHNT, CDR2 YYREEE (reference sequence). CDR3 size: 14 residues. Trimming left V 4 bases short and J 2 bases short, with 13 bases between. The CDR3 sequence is CASSVRDNAYEQYF. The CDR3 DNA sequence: TGTGCCAGCAGCGTCCGGGACAACGCCTACGAGCAGTACTTC.

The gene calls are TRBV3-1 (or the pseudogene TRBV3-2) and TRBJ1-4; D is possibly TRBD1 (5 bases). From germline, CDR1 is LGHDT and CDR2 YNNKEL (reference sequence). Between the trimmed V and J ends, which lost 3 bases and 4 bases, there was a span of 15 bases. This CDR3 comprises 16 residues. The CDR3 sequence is CASSQELTAVNEKLFF. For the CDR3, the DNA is TGTGCCAGCAGCCAGGAATTGACAGCCGTTAATGAAAAACTGTTTTTT.

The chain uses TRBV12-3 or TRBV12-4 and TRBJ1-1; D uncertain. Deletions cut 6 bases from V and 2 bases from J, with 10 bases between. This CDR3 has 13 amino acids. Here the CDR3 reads CASSLTSNTEAFF. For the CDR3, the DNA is TGTGCCAGCAGCCTTACTTCAAACACTGAAGCTTTCTTT.

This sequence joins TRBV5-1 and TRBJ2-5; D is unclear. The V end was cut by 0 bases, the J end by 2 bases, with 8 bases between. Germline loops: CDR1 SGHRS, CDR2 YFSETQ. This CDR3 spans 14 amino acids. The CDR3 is CASSLGRLQETQYF. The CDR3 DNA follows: TGCGCCAGCAGCTTGGGGCGGTTACAAGAGACCCAGTACTTC.

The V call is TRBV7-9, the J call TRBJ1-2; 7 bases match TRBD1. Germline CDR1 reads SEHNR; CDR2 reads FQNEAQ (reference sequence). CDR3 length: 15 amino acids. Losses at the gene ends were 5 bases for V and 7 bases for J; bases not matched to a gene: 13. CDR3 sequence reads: CASSLMGQGQSGYTF. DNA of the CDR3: TGTGCCAGCAGCCTAATGGGGCAGGGACAGAGTGGCTACACCTTC.

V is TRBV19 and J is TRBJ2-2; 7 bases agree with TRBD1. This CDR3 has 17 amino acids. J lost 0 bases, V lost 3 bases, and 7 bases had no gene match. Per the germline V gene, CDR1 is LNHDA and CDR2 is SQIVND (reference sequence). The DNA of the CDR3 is TGTGCCAGTAGTATCGGGCCCGGGACAGCGAACACCGGGGAGCTGTTTTTT. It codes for CASSIGPGTANTGELFF. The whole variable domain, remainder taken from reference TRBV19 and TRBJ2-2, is DGGITQSPKYLFRKEGQNVTLSCEQNLNHDAMYWYRQDPGQGLRLIYYSQIVNDFQKGDIAEGYSVSREKKESFPLTVTSAQKNPTAFYLCASSIGPGTANTGELFFGEGSRLTVL.

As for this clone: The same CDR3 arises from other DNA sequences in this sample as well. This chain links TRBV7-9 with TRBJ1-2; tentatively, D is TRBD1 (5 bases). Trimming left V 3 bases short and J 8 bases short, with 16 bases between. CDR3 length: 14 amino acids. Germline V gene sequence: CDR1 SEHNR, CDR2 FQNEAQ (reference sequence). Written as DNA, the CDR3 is TGTGCCAGCAGCTTCACGGAGGGCGGGGGGGGCTACACCTTC. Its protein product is CASSFTEGGGGYTF. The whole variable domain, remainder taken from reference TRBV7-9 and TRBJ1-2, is DTGVSQNPRHKITKRGQNVTFRCDPISEHNRLYWYRQTLGQGPEFLTYFQNEAQLEKSRLLSDRFSAERPKGSFSTLEIQRTEQGDSAMYLCASSFTEGGGGYTFGSGTRLTVV.

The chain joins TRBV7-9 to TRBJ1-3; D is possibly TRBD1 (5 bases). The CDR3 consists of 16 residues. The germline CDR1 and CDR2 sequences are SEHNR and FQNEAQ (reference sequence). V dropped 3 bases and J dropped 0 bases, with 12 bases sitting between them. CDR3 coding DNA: TGTGCCAGCAGCTTCCCCGGGGGGAGCTCTGGAAACACCATATATTTT. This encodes CASSFPGGSSGNTIYF. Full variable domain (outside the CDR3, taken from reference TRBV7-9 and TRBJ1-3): DTGVSQNPRHKITKRGQNVTFRCDPISEHNRLYWYRQTLGQGPEFLTYFQNEAQLEKSRLLSDRFSAERPKGSFSTLEIQRTEQGDSAMYLCASSFPGGSSGNTIYFGEGSWLTVV.

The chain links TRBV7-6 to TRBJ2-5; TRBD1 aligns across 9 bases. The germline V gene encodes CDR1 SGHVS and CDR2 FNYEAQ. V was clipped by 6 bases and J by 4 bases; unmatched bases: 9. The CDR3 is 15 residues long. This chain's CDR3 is CASSAIRGQGETQYF. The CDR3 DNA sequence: TGTGCCAGCAGTGCAATCCGGGGACAGGGAGAGACCCAGTACTTC.

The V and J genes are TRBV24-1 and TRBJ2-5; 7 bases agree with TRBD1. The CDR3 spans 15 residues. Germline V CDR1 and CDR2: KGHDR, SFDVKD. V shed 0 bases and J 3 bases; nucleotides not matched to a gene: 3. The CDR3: CATSDLSQGEETQYF. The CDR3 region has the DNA TGTGCCACCAGTGATTTGAGTCAGGGGGAAGAGACCCAGTACTTC.

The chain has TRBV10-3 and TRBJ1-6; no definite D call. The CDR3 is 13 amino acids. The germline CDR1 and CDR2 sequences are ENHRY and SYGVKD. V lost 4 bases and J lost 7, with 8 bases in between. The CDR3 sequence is CAISVEENSPLHF. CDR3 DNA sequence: TGTGCCATCAGTGTCGAGGAAAATTCACCCCTCCACTTT.

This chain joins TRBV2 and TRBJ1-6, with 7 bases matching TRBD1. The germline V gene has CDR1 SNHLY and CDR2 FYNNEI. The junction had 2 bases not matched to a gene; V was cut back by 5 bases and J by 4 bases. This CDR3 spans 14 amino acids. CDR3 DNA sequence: TGTGCCAGCAGTAGGGGACAGTATAATTCACCCCTCCACTTT. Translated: CASSRGQYNSPLHF.

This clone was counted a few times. The CDR3 DNA sequence: TGTGCCAGCTCAACAAACATCAATAAGAACACTGAAGCTTTCTTT. Its protein product is CASSTNINKNTEAFF. The chain couples TRBV18 to TRBJ1-1; D remains unclear. V lost 5 bases and J 1 base, leaving 14 bases between the germline ends. Germline V gene data show CDR1 as KGHSH and CDR2 as LQKENI. The CDR3 is 15 amino acids.

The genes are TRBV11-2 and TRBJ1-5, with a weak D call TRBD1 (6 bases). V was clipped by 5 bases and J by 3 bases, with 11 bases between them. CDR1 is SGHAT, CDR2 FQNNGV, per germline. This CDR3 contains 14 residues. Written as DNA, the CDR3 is TGTGCCAGCAGCCCTGGACAGCCCAATCAGCCCCAGCATTTT. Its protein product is CASSPGQPNQPQHF.

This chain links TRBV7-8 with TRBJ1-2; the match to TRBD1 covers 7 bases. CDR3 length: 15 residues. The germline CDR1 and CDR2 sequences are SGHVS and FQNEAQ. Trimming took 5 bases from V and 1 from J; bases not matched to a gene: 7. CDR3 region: CASSGVQGVNYGYTF. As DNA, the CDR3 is TGTGCCAGCAGCGGGGTGCAGGGGGTTAACTATGGCTACACCTTC.

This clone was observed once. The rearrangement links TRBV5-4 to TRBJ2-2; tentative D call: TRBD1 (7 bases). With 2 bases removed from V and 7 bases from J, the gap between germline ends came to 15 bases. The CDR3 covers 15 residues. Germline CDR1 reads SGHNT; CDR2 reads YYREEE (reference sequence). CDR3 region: CASSLAPGGGGELFF. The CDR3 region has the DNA TGTGCCAGCAGCTTAGCCCCAGGGGGAGGCGGGGAGCTGTTTTTT.

The CDR3 region has the DNA TGTGCCAGCAGTCCAACAGGGAATGATGAAGCTTTCTTT. Protein sequence: CASSPTGNDEAFF. This chain uses TRBV12-3 or TRBV12-4 with TRBJ1-1; perhaps TRBD1 as D (6 bases). V was clipped by 5 bases and J by 7 bases, with 14 bases between them. The CDR3 consists of 13 residues.

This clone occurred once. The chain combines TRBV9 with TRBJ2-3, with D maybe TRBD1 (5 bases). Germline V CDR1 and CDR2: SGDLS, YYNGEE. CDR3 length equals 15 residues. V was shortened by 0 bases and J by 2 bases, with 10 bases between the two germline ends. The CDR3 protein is CASSVGGYSTDTQYF. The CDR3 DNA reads TGTGCCAGCAGCGTAGGGGGCTACTCCACAGATACGCAGTATTTT.

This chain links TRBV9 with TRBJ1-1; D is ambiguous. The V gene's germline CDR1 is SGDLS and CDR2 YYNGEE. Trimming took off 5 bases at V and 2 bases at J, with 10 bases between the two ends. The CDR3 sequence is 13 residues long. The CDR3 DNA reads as TGTGCCAGCAGGGCGGGCTCAAACACTGAAGCTTTCTTT. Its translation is CASRAGSNTEAFF.

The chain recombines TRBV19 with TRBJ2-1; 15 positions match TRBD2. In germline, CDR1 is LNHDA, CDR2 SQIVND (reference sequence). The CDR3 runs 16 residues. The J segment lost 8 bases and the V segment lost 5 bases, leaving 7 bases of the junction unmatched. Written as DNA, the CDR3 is TGTGCCAGTAGTTCCCGGACTAGCGGGGGGGCTTATGAGCAGTTCTTC. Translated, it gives CASSSRTSGGAYEQFF. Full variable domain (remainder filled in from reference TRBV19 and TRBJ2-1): DGGITQSPKYLFRKEGQNVTLSCEQNLNHDAMYWYRQDPGQGLRLIYYSQIVNDFQKGDIAEGYSVSREKKESFPLTVTSAQKNPTAFYLCASSSRTSGGAYEQFFGPGTRLTVL.

CDR3 loop: CASILGPGCGYEQYV. In nucleotides, the CDR3 is TGTGCCAGTATATTGGGGCCCGGTTGCGGCTACGAGCAGTACGTC. This rearrangement joins TRBV19 to TRBJ2-7; maybe TRBD1 (5 bases). Trimming took 7 bases from V and 3 from J, leaving 19 bases between them. This CDR3 comprises 15 residues. Germline assignment: CDR1 LNHDA and CDR2 SQIVND (reference sequence).

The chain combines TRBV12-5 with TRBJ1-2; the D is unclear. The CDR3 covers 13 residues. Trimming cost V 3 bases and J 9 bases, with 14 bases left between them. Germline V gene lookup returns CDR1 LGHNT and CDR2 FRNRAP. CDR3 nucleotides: TGTGCTAGTGGTTTCGACCAGGCGTCACGCTACACCTTC. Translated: CASGFDQASRYTF.

The CDR3 sequence is CAISPGTRPEQYV. CDR3 DNA: TGTGCCATCAGTCCCGGGACTAGGCCCGAGCAGTACGTC. This chain connects TRBV10-3 to TRBJ2-7; 8 bases align to TRBD2. Trimming at V came to 5 bases and at J to 6 bases, leaving 6 bases not matched to a gene. CDR1 and CDR2 (germline): ENHRY, SYGVKD. The CDR3 sequence is 13 residues long.

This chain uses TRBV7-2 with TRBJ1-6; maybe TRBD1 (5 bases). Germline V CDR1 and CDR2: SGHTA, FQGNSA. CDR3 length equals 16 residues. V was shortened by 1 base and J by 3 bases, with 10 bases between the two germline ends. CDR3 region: CASSLDGGDYNSPLHF. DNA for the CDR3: TGTGCCAGCAGCTTAGACGGGGGTGACTATAATTCACCCCTCCACTTT.